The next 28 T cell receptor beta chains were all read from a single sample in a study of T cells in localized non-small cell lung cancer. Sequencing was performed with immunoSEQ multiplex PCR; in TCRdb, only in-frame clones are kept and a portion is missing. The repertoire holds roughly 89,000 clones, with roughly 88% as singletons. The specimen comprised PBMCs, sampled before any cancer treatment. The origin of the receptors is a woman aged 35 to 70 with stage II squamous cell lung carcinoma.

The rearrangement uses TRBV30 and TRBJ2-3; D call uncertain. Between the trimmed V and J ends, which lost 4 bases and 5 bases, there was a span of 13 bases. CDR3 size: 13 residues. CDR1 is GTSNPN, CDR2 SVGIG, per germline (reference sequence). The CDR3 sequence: CAWILNHGDTQYF. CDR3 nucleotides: TGTGCCTGGATACTAAATCATGGAGATACGCAGTATTTT.

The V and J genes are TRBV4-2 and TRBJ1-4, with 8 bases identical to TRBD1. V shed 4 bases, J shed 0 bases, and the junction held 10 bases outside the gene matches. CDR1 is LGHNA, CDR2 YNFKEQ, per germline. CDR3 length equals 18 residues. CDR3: CASSRRSGGLATNEKLFF. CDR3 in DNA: TGTGCCAGCAGCCGGCGATCAGGGGGCCTCGCAACTAATGAAAAACTGTTTTTT.

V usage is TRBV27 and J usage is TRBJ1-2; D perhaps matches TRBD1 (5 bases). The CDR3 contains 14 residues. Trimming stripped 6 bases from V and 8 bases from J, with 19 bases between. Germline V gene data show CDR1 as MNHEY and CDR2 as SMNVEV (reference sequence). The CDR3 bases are TGTGCCAGCAGGCCCGGGACGTCGGGAGTAGGCTACACCTTC. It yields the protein CASRPGTSGVGYTF.

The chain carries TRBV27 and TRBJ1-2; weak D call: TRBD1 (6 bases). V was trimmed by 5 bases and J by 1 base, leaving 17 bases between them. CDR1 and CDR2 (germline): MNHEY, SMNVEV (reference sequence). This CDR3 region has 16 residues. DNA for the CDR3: TGTGCCAGCAGTCCCATTGGGACACTGAATAACTATGGCTACACCTTC. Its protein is CASSPIGTLNNYGYTF.

As DNA, the CDR3 is TGTGCCAGCAGTGGGCAGGGCAGCAATCAGCCCCAGCATTTT. Its protein product is CASSGQGSNQPQHF. The chain links TRBV6-1 to TRBJ1-5, with a possible D match to TRBD1 (5 bases). Between the trimmed V and J ends, which lost 4 bases and 1 base, there was a span of 8 bases. The CDR3 runs to 14 residues. Germline CDR1 and CDR2: MNHNS and SASEGT.

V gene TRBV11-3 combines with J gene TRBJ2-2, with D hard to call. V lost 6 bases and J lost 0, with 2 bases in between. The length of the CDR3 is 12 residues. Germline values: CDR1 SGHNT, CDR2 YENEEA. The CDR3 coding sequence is TGTGCCAGCAGACCGAACACCGGGGAGCTGTTTTTT. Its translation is CASRPNTGELFF.

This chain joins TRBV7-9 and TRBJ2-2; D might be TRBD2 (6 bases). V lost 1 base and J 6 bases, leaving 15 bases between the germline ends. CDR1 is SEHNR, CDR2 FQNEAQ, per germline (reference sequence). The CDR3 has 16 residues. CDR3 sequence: CASSLGLGNRAGELFF. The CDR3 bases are TGTGCCAGCAGCTTAGGACTAGGCAATCGAGCCGGGGAGCTGTTTTTT.

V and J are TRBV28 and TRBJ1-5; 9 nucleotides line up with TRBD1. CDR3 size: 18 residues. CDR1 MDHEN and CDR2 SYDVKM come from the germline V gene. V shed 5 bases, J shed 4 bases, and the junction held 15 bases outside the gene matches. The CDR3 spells CASSLYEPGQGLNQPQHF. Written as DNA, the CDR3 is TGTGCCAGCAGTCTATATGAACCGGGACAGGGTTTGAATCAGCCCCAGCATTTT.

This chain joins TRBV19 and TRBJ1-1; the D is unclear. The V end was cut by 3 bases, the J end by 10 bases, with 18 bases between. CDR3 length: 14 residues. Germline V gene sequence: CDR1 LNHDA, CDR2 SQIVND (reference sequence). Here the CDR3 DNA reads TGTGCCAGTAGTATTCCCCGAGCCGGGCCCGCAGCTTTCTTT. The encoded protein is CASSIPRAGPAAFF.

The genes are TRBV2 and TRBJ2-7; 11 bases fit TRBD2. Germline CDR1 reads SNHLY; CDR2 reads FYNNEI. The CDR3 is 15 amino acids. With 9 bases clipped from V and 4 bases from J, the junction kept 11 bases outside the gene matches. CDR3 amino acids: CASKGPSGRTYEQYF. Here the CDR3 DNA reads TGTGCCAGTAAAGGCCCTAGCGGGAGGACGTACGAGCAGTACTTC.

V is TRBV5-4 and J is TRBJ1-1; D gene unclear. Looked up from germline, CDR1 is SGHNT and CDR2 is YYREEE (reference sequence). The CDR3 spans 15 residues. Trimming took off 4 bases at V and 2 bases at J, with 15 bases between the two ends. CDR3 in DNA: TGTGCCAGCAGCCCGGGTGGAGGAGCCAACACTGAAGCTTTCTTT. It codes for CASSPGGGANTEAFF.

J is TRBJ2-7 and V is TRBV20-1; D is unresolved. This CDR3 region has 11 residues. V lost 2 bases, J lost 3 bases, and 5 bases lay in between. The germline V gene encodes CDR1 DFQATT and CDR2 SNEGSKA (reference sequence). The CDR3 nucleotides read TGCAGTGCTAGACTCCTCTACGAGCAGTACTTC. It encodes CSARLLYEQYF.

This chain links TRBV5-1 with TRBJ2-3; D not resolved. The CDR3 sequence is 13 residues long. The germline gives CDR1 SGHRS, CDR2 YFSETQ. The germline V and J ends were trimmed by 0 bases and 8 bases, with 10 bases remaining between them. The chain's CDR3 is CASSLGSRGTQYF. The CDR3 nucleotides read TGCGCCAGCAGCTTGGGTAGCCGCGGTACGCAGTATTTT.

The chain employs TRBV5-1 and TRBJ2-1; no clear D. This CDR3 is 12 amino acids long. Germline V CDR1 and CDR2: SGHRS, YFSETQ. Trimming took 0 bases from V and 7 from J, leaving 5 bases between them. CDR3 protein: CASSLVENEQFF. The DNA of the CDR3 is TGCGCCAGCAGCTTGGTGGAGAATGAGCAGTTCTTC.

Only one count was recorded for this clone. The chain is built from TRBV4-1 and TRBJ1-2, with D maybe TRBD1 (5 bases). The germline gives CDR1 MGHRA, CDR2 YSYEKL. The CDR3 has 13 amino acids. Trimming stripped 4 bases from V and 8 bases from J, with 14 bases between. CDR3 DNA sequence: TGCGCCAGCAGCCTGTCGGGGGTAGGGGGCTACACCTTC. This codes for CASSLSGVGGYTF.

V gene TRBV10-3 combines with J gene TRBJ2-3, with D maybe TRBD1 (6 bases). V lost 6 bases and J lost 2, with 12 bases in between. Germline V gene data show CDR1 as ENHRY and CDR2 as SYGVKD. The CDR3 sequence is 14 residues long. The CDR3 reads CAISLDSNTDTQYF. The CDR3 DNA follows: TGTGCCATCAGCCTGGACAGCAACACAGATACGCAGTATTTT.

The CDR3 sequence is CASSRWEGGGKDTQYF. CDR3 DNA: TGTGCCAGCAGTCGATGGGAGGGGGGGGGCAAAGATACGCAGTATTTT. This rearrangement joins TRBV25-1 to TRBJ2-3, with a possible D match to TRBD2 (7 bases). In germline, CDR1 is MGHDK, CDR2 SYGVNS. This CDR3 contains 16 residues. With 5 bases removed from V and 5 bases from J, the gap between germline ends came to 20 bases.

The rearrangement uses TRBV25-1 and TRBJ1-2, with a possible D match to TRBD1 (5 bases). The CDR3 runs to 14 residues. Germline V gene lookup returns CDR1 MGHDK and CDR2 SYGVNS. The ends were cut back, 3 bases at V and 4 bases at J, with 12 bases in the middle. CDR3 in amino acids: CASSDWGSLYGYTF. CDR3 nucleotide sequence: TGTGCCAGCAGTGATTGGGGGAGTCTCTATGGCTACACCTTC.

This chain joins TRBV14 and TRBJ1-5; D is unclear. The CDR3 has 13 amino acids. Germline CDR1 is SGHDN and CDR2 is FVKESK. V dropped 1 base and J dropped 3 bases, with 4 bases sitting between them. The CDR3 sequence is CASSQGVNQPQHF. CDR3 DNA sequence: TGTGCCAGCAGCCAAGGGGTCAATCAGCCCCAGCATTTT. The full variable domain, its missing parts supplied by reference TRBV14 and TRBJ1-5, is EAGVTQFPSHSVIEKGQTVTLRCDPISGHDNLYWYRRVMGKEIKFLLHFVKESKQDESGMPNNRFLAERTGGTYSTLKVQPAELEDSGVYFCASSQGVNQPQHFGDGTRLSIL.

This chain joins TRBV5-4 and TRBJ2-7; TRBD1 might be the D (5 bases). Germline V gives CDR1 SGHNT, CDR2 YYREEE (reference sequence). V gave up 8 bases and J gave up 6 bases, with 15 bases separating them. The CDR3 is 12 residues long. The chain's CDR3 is CASGQGTGEQYF. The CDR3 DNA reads TGTGCCAGTGGCCAGGGTACGGGCGAGCAGTACTTC.

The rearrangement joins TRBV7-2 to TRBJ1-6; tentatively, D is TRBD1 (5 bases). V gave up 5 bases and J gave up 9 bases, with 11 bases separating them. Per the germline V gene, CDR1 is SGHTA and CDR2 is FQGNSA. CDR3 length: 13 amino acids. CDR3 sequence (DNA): TGTGCCAGCAGCCCTACCCAGGGTTCACCCCTCCACTTT. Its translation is CASSPTQGSPLHF.

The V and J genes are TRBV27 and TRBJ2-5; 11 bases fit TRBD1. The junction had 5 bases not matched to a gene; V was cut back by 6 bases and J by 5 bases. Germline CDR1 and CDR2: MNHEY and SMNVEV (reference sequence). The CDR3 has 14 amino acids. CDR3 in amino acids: CASRGTGGRETQYF. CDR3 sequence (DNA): TGTGCCAGCAGGGGGACAGGGGGTCGGGAGACCCAGTACTTC.

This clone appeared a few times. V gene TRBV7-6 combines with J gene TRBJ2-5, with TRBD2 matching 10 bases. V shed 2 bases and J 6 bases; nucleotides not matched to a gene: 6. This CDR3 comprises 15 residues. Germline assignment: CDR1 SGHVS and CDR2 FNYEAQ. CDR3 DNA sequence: TGTGCCAGCAGCTTACCAGGTAGCGGGAGGAAGACCCAGTACTTC. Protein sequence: CASSLPGSGRKTQYF.

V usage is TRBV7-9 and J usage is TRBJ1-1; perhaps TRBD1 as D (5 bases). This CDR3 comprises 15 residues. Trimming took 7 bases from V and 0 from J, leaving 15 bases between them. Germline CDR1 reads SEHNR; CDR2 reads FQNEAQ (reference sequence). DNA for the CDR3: TGTGCCAGCACCTCCCCCGGGGGGGTGAACACTGAAGCTTTCTTT. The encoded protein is CASTSPGGVNTEAFF.

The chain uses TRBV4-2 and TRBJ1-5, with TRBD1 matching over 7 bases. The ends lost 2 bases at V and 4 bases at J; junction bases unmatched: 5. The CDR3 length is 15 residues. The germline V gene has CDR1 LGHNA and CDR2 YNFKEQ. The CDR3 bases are TGTGCCAGCAGCCAATTTGACAGGGAAAATCAGCCCCAGCATTTT. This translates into CASSQFDRENQPQHF.

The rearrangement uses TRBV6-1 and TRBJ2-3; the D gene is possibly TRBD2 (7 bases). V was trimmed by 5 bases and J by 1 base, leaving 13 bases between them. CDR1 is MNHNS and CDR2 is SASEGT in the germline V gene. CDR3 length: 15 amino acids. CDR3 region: CASSFRRGRTDTQYF. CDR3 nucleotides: TGTGCCAGCAGTTTTCGGCGGGGGCGCACAGATACGCAGTATTTT.

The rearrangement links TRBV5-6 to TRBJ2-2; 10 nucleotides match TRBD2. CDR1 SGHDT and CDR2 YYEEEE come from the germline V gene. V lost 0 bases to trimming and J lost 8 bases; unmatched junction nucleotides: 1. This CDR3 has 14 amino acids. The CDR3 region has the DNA TGTGCCAGCAGCTTGGAGACTAGCGGGGGGGAGCTGTTTTTT. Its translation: CASSLETSGGELFF.

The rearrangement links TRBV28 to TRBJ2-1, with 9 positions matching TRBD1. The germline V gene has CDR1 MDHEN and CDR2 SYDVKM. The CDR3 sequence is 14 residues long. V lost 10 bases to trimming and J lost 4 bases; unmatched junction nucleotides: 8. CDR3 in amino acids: CAIDSGTGYNEQFF. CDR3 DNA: TGTGCCATCGACTCCGGGACAGGGTACAATGAGCAGTTCTTC.